Shown below are 20 T cell receptor beta chains from a single sample sequenced in a study of T cells in Graves' hyperthyroidism and ophthalmopathy. TCR beta CDR3 regions were amplified from RNA transcripts. First-round RT-PCR targeting the TCR CDR3 was performed with the HTBI primer set. Via MiXCR, TCRdb re-called the multiplex PCR reads, giving one row per CDR3 protein. The sample records under 750,000 distinct CDR3 sequences, 18% being singletons. Sequenced: blood. The receptor source for this set is a woman between 50 and 59 years old with Graves' hyperthyroidism that later progressed to Graves' ophthalmopathy.

V usage is TRBV29-1 and J usage is TRBJ1-1; D might be TRBD1 (5 bases). In germline, CDR1 is SQVTM, CDR2 ANQGSEA. The CDR3 totals 12 residues. Trimming pared 1 base from V and 8 bases from J, leaving 11 bases between. CDR3 amino acids: CSVEGLRQEAFF. As DNA, the CDR3 is TGCAGCGTTGAAGGGTTAAGACAGGAAGCTTTCTTT.

Many counts were recorded for this clonotype. The genes are TRBV7-2 and TRBJ1-5; D not certain. This CDR3 region has 14 residues. Germline V gives CDR1 SGHTA, CDR2 FQGNSA. V lost 3 bases, J lost 0 bases, and 6 bases lay in between. In DNA, the CDR3 is TGTGCCAGCAGCTTCAACCCTAGCAATCAGCCCCAGCATTTT. This translates into CASSFNPSNQPQHF.

The chain couples TRBV7-2 to TRBJ1-2; TRBD1 might be the D (5 bases). The CDR3 runs 13 residues. Germline CDR1 is SGHTA and CDR2 is FQGNSA. The V end was cut by 5 bases, the J end by 5 bases, with 12 bases between. This CDR3 reads CASSAERGYGYTF. The CDR3 DNA sequence: TGTGCCAGCAGCGCCGAAAGGGGATATGGCTACACCTTC.

This clonotype was seen more than once but under ten times. The gene calls are TRBV7-9 and TRBJ1-2; D remains unclear. Germline V CDR1 and CDR2: SEHNR, FQNEAQ (reference sequence). The CDR3 is 14 amino acids. The V gene lost 6 bases and the J gene lost 3 bases, with 14 bases spanning the gap. In DNA, the CDR3 is TGTGCCAGCAGTCCACCCCGGATGGACTATGGCTACACCTTC. It codes for CASSPPRMDYGYTF. The variable domain in full, completed from reference TRBV7-9 and TRBJ1-2, reads DTGVSQNPRHKITKRGQNVTFRCDPISEHNRLYWYRQTLGQGPEFLTYFQNEAQLEKSRLLSDRFSAERPKGSFSTLEIQRTEQGDSAMYLCASSPPRMDYGYTFGSGTRLTVV.

The V call is TRBV7-9, the J call TRBJ1-2; 7 positions match TRBD1. This CDR3 region has 16 residues. The J segment lost 8 bases and the V segment lost 5 bases, leaving 17 bases of the junction unmatched. Germline V gene lookup returns CDR1 SEHNR and CDR2 FQNEAQ (reference sequence). The CDR3 region has the DNA TGTGCCAGCAGCCCAAGATTACCGGGACAGTCTGAGGGCTACACCTTC. Translating gives CASSPRLPGQSEGYTF. Complete variable domain (other parts from reference TRBV7-9 and TRBJ1-2): DTGVSQNPRHKITKRGQNVTFRCDPISEHNRLYWYRQTLGQGPEFLTYFQNEAQLEKSRLLSDRFSAERPKGSFSTLEIQRTEQGDSAMYLCASSPRLPGQSEGYTFGSGTRLTVV.

In its sample, this clonotype was seen a few times. The chain joins TRBV7-9 to TRBJ1-1; D possibly corresponds to TRBD1 (6 bases). The V end was cut by 5 bases, the J end by 11 bases, with 15 bases between. The CDR3 spans 12 residues. Germline lookup yields CDR1 SEHNR and CDR2 FQNEAQ (reference sequence). The CDR3 coding sequence is TGTGCCAGCAGCCGGGGGCCCAGTGAGGCTTTCTTT. This encodes CASSRGPSEAFF.

This clonotype was found a few times. The chain employs TRBV7-6 and TRBJ1-6, with TRBD1 matching over 8 bases. CDR1 and CDR2 from the germline V gene are SGHVS and FNYEAQ. This CDR3 has 16 amino acids. The V segment lost 5 bases and the J segment 7 bases; nucleotides outside the gene matches: 10. CDR3 sequence: CASSLGQAGGNSPLHF. CDR3 sequence (DNA): TGTGCCAGCAGCCTGGGACAGGCCGGCGGGAATTCACCCCTCCACTTT.

The rearrangement joins TRBV5-1 to TRBJ1-6; D uncertain. V was clipped by 0 bases and J by 14 bases, with 9 bases between them. The CDR3 length is 12 residues. Germline V gives CDR1 SGHRS, CDR2 YFSETQ. The CDR3 coding sequence is TGCGCCAGCAGCTTGGTAGGGAAAGCCCTCCACTTT. Protein sequence: CASSLVGKALHF.

The V gene is TRBV15, the J gene TRBJ1-5; D ambiguous. In germline, CDR1 is LNHNV, CDR2 YYDKDF (reference sequence). This CDR3 is built from 14 residues. V was trimmed by 3 bases and J by 0 bases, leaving 6 bases between them. CDR3 DNA: TGTGCCACCAGCAGGTTTAATAGCAATCAGCCCCAGCATTTT. As protein: CATSRFNSNQPQHF.

As to this clonotype: A read error is possible here, since a much larger clone lies one base away. The chain carries TRBV13 and TRBJ2-7; the D is unclear. Judging by the DNA end, TRBJ2-1 fits better; the J call may be wrong. The CDR3 consists of 13 residues. CDR1 is PRHDT, CDR2 FYEKMQ, per germline (reference sequence). CDR3: CASSLSYSYEQFF. The CDR3 DNA reads TGTGCCAGCAGCTTAAGTTACTCCTACGAGCAGTTCTTC.

This clonotype was recorded a few times. The rearrangement joins TRBV5-4 to TRBJ2-1, with 7 bases aligning to TRBD2. The CDR3 runs 15 residues. Looked up from germline, CDR1 is SGHNT and CDR2 is YYREEE (reference sequence). V lost 0 bases, J lost 15 bases, and 15 bases stayed unmatched. CDR3 region: CASSLDEGLDKRRFF. The DNA for the CDR3 is TGTGCCAGCAGCTTGGACGAAGGACTAGACAAAAGGAGGTTCTTC.

This clonotype was seen a few times. The chain recombines TRBV15 with TRBJ1-1; 7 nucleotides agree with TRBD1. The CDR3 runs 15 residues. The V gene end was trimmed by 5 bases and the J gene end by 4 bases; junction bases not matched to a gene: 10. Germline assignment: CDR1 LNHNV and CDR2 YYDKDF (reference sequence). This chain's CDR3 is CATSRGSTGPTEAFF. The CDR3 DNA reads as TGTGCCACCAGCCGAGGTTCGACAGGGCCCACTGAAGCTTTCTTT.

The gene calls are TRBV27 and TRBJ2-2; possibly TRBD1 or TRBD2 for D (5 bases each). CDR3 length equals 14 residues. V shed 4 bases and J shed 5 bases, with 11 bases lying between them. Germline CDR1 and CDR2: MNHEY and SMNVEV (reference sequence). The CDR3 DNA sequence: TGTGCCAGCAGTTGGGGACCTGGGACCGGGGAGCTGTTTTTT. As protein: CASSWGPGTGELFF.

V usage is TRBV7-9 and J usage is TRBJ2-7, with unresolved D. This CDR3 contains 11 residues. Trimming stripped 5 bases from V and 2 bases from J, with 4 bases between. Germline assignment: CDR1 SEHNR and CDR2 FQNEAQ (reference sequence). The CDR3 is CASSTTYEQYF. CDR3 sequence (DNA): TGTGCCAGCAGCACTACCTACGAGCAGTACTTC.

This clonotype was detected only a few times. V and J are TRBV7-9 and TRBJ1-1, with no clear D. The CDR3 contains 17 residues. Trimming shortened V by 2 bases and J by 2 bases, and 18 bases separated the two germline ends. CDR1 and CDR2 (germline): SEHNR, FQNEAQ (reference sequence). This chain's CDR3 is CASSLSRPTLSNTEAFF. For the CDR3, the DNA is TGTGCCAGCAGCTTAAGTCGACCCACACTTAGTAACACTGAAGCTTTCTTT.

This clonotype appeared a few times. This chain links TRBV19 with TRBJ2-1; 8 bases agree with TRBD2. The CDR3 runs to 16 residues. V was pared by 2 bases and J by 6 bases, with 9 bases of the junction left unmatched. Germline values: CDR1 LNHDA, CDR2 SQIVND (reference sequence). This CDR3 is CASSILLLAGANEQFF. CDR3 nucleotides: TGTGCCAGTAGTATACTTCTCCTAGCGGGCGCCAATGAGCAGTTCTTC.

This clonotype was seen repeatedly, ten times or more. V is TRBV3-1 and J is TRBJ2-7, with TRBD2 as a possible D gene (5 bases). The CDR3 is 15 amino acids. Germline values: CDR1 LGHDT, CDR2 YNNKEL (reference sequence). The germline V and J ends were trimmed by 1 base and 0 bases, with 10 bases remaining between them. The chain's CDR3 is CASSQARTASYEQYF. The CDR3 DNA follows: TGTGCCAGCAGCCAAGCGAGGACTGCCTCCTACGAGCAGTACTTC.

This chain links TRBV7-2 with TRBJ1-5; TRBD1 matches at 7 bases. The V gene end was trimmed by 1 base and the J gene end by 4 bases; junction bases not matched to a gene: 7. The CDR3 loop spans 16 amino acids. The germline CDR1 and CDR2 sequences are SGHTA and FQGNSA. The DNA for the CDR3 is TGTGCCAGCAGCTTAGTGGCAGGGGGAAATAATCAGCCCCAGCATTTT. Translation gives CASSLVAGGNNQPQHF.

This clonotype has just a few counts. V is TRBV12-3 or TRBV12-4 and J is TRBJ1-5; D may be TRBD1 (5 bases). CDR3 length: 13 amino acids. Trimming cost V 1 base and J 9 bases, with 10 bases left between them. The CDR3 loop reads CASSLEGKGPQHF. CDR3 in DNA: TGTGCCAGCAGTTTAGAGGGGAAAGGGCCCCAGCATTTT.

In its sample, this clonotype was seen many times. This chain uses TRBV18 with TRBJ1-2, with TRBD1 identical over 8 bases. Trimming took 3 bases from V and 2 from J; bases not matched to a gene: 5. Germline assignment: CDR1 KGHSH and CDR2 LQKENI. This CDR3 has 15 residues. CDR3 protein: CASSPKWDRNYGYTF. The CDR3 nucleotides read TGTGCCAGCTCACCCAAATGGGACAGGAACTATGGCTACACCTTC.